Below, one T cell receptor (beta chain) is given with its context. Its antigen is not yet known. There are no base qualities to consult, and no much larger clone falls within one base. The cohort consisted of 600 to 700 healthy bone marrow donors. At the time of sampling, every cohort member was nominally healthy, though immune exposures that went unrecorded were likely present. The donor tested CMV seropositive and was one of the 289 seropositive cohort members. Each donor provided a peripheral blood sample, and peripheral blood mononuclear cells were used for TCR beta sequencing. The Qiagen DNeasy Blood Extraction Kit was used to extract genomic DNA from the blood cell samples. Relative to germline, V is 3 bases shorter and J is 0 bases shorter, with 11 bases between their ends. The CDR3, cysteine through phenylalanine, is 15 amino acids long. CDR3 DNA only is kept here, 45 bases in frame from base 1. From a lookup of the germline V gene, CDR1 and CDR2 are SNHLY and FYNNEI.

This sample stems from a study of cytomegalovirus exposure and HLA in healthy donors (dated by TCRdb to about 2017). Describing the broader study: According to an earlier analysis of 550 to 700 of the donors, about 180 million T cells yielded over 90 million unique TCR beta sequences and about 300 Gb of sequence data. An early release covering roughly 600 HLA-typed donors comprised approximately 300 gigabases of sequencing data and around 85 million unique TCR sequences. Of the roughly 410 genotyped donors, more than 75% were placed in the genetic ancestry cluster associated with self-reported Caucasian donors. The study aimed to test whether cataloging public T cell receptors could reveal signatures of past pathogen exposure. The study profiled the T cell repertoires of 500 to 800 subjects by immunosequencing and related them to cytomegalovirus serostatus. Besides the first cohort of 500 to 700 subjects, a separate validation cohort made up of about 120 different subjects was used. To predict cytomegalovirus infection status, the study brought together high-throughput TCR immunosequencing, statistical association of individual TCRs with disease status, and machine learning. A later analysis re-examined previously published TCR beta repertoires from roughly 650 donors and added high-resolution HLA genotyping to investigate patterns of TCR occurrence. The later analysis used no new phenotypic data to find candidate immune exposures, relying instead on TCR beta sequences and their occurrence across donors. An earlier analysis of several hundred of the donors used high-throughput TCR beta sequencing to judge whether each TCR beta V gene segment behaved as functional or pseudogenic. Donor age, sex, ethnicity and CMV serostatus were compiled together with the repertoire data. Genome-wide SNP genotypes for about 55% of the 666 donors were used in a later genetic analysis, which treated that subset as a discovery cohort. All discovery cohort repertoires had been generated using a single sequencing platform. HLA typing covered class I and class II loci at four-digit resolution. Typing coverage varied by locus: about 629-640 donors for A, B, C, DRB1 and DQB1; some 520 for DQA1; approximately 570 for DPA1; some 470 for DPB1. A handful of DR-DQ haplotypes were handled as single units for association and clustering because linkage in the cohort was strong. On average, around 240,000 unique TCR beta nucleotide sequences were sequenced per donor among fewer than 500 genotyped donors of the cohort, with approximately 18% of those sequences being non-productive.

Study-wide findings and limitations: A cluster of highly shared sequence variants was judged likely to represent a technical artifact of the sequencing pipeline. In a later genetic analysis, fewer N-insertions in productive TCRs were reported among donors in an Asian-associated ancestry cluster than the roughly 700-donor mean. This cohort had only TCR beta chains sequenced, and the lack of alpha or paired-chain data limited which features could be detected. In vitro tests confirmed that a few of the cytomegalovirus-associated TCR beta chains recognize cytomegalovirus antigens. A total of 164 TCR beta chains were listed by the study as associated with cytomegalovirus. A later analysis found that TCR association rates varied across HLA loci, with DRB1 alleles showing the most associated TCRs and HLA-C alleles the fewest. Correlated functional status among segregating V segments might reflect linkage disequilibrium, but an unknown experimental factor could not be ruled out. Broadly in line with IMGT annotations, most TCR beta V segments showed up in productive rearrangements about 87% or about 30% of the time in an earlier analysis of several hundred of the donors. A further reported finding was that TCR beta sequences accurately predicted the HLA-A and HLA-B alleles for most subjects in the first cohort. Most TCR sequences were observed very rarely across donors, whereas some public TCRs were present in many individuals. For the cohort, immune exposure information was limited to CMV serostatus. The 87-base-pair reads could not distinguish some IMGT-functional V segments, including TRBV6-2 and TRBV6-3, so those segments were excluded. In a later analysis, several top co-occurrence clusters were reported to appear linked to parvovirus B19, influenza, CMV and Epstein-Barr virus. According to a later analysis, most CMV-associated TCR beta chains appeared to be HLA-restricted, and the HLA associations seemed to be driven largely by CMV exposure. Roughly 15 rarely observed V segments, including chromosome 9 orphons, were excluded from the earlier analysis of some 590 of the donors because counts were too low. The classifier was reported to diagnose cytomegalovirus status with high specificity and sensitivity in both the original and validation cohorts. Assigning TCR associations to individual alleles was difficult when HLA alleles, especially DR and DQ, strongly co-occurred. Because some donors lacked HLA typing at each locus, the association tests relied only on the typed subset. V-gene and J-gene trimming of TCR beta chains was associated with a missense DCLRE1C variant in a later genetic analysis, and the association was replicated in an independent cohort. The authors suggested that the approach could potentially be extended to other disease states and immunological phenotypes. A later analysis associated about 16,000 TCR beta sequences with specific HLA alleles at a false discovery rate of 0.05. Sequencing depth was assumed to be roughly uniform across donors in the presence/absence analyses, though that assumption may not hold. In a later analysis, HLA-associated TCR beta chains were found to be more clonally expanded and to have lower generation probabilities than equally common non-associated chains.

Library generation was performed with the immunoSEQ multiplex PCR assay. The multiplex PCR relied on a mix of 60 forward primers for TCR Vbeta segments and 13 reverse primers for TCR Jbeta segments. A multiplex PCR assay on genomic DNA amplified the CDR3 region of rearranged TCR beta genes. On the Illumina HiSeq System, the amplified TCR beta libraries were sequenced as 87-base-pair reads. The study's own analysis went as follows. Across the 670 or so repertoires, a later analysis counted 80 million or so unique TCR beta chains, roughly 11 million of which were shared by at least two donors. Raw reads were error-corrected and collapsed into unique sequences with a nearest-neighbor algorithm that merged closely related sequences to remove PCR and sequencing errors. CDR3 sequences were aligned to IMGT reference sequences to assign V, D and J gene segments. Each retained sequence needed at least a six-nucleotide match to both a V gene segment and a J gene segment. A rearrangement counted as productive if the CDR3 had no stop codons and remained in frame with V and J, and every other rearrangement counted as non-productive. CDR3 was defined by IMGT convention, running from the second conserved V-encoded cysteine to the conserved J-encoded phenylalanine. Sequences without an unambiguous match to a single V gene segment were excluded from the earlier analysis of approximately 560 of the donors. In an earlier analysis of 587 of the donors, V segments were called functional above 56.7% productive rearrangements and were called segregating when the between-donor standard deviation exceeded 5%. A statistical classification framework was built to diagnose cytomegalovirus status from the catalog of TCR beta chain sequences. A later analysis assigned V and J genes by comparing TCR nucleotide sequences with IMGT/GENE-DB human TR gene sequences. Using the TCRdist pipeline, a later analysis assigned CDR3 sequences along with most-parsimonious VDJ recombination scenarios. In a later analysis, each TCR beta chain was defined by its CDR3 amino acid sequence together with its V-gene family, and reads without a unique V-gene family were excluded. As a way to deal with suspected cross-contamination and a sequencing artifact, a later analysis dropped over 550 nucleotide sequences that were highly shared and had low generation probability. In a later analysis, a clonal expansion index was calculated for each public chain from normalized within-repertoire ranks of inferred template counts. In a later analysis, generation probabilities were computed using a VDJ recombination model fitted to out-of-frame rearrangements, and the results were checked against IGoR. Hypergeometric tests were used in a later analysis to score TCR-TCR, TCR-HLA and TCR-CMV co-occurrence, with a repertoire-size bias correction applied to the TCR pairs. False discovery rates were estimated in a later analysis by permuting HLA or CMV assignments 20 times. In a later analysis, co-occurring TCRs were grouped using DBSCAN, and TCRdist sequence similarity was added for clustering within HLA-allele-positive subsets. Co-occurrence clustering excluded repertoires with fewer than 30,000 or more than 120,000 public chains, plus five with anomalous nucleotide sharing. What TCRdb holds here is the immuneACCESS table cut down to in-frame rearrangements. Part of the clones is not present; checked against another copy, under half of the missing clones reflect an unresolved V gene, and the others are unexplained. D and trimming come from the DNA, and the V and J calls and clone size come from that table. For this sample there are under 200,000 clones; around 76% appear just once. The ten largest make up just over 2% of the sample.

The chain was built from TRBV2 and TRBJ1-2; the D gene is not confidently resolved. The origin of this receptor is a woman aged 25 to 39 in good health and CMV-seropositive. The sequencing input was PBMCs. The nucleotide sequence reads as follows: TGTGCCAGCAGTGATCAAGCGAGCTCTAACTATGGCTACACCTTC. It specifies CASSDQASSNYGYTF.